The rows below give T cell receptor beta chains drawn from one sample of a study of beta chain features in type 1 diabetes. Produced via immunoSEQ multiplex PCR; TCRdb's table is partial and in-frame only. Found here are about 640,000 clones, roughly 12% of them singletons; the top ten hold 0.095% to 0.15%. Sample: naive CD4+ T cells from blood. These receptors were obtained from a man younger than 45 with type 1 diabetes. Each CDR3 is given with its conserved first and last residue. A D gene is named only where the DNA matches it firmly. Size tells how often a clone was seen (once, few, many) or the class of an expanded clone, and some rows leave it out.

clone size: .; V gene: TRBV9; D gene: TRBD1; J gene: TRBJ2-7; CDR3 DNA: TGTGCCAGCAGCGGGAACAGGGGCTCCTACGAGCAGTACTTC; CDR3 protein: CASSGNRGSYEQYF
clone size: few; V gene: TRBV11-3; D gene: .; J gene: TRBJ1-2; CDR3 DNA: TGTGCCAGCAGCTTTAACAGCAACTATGGCTACACCTTC; CDR3 protein: CASSFNSNYGYTF
clone size: .; V gene: TRBV7-6; D gene: .; J gene: TRBJ2-5; CDR3 DNA: TGTGCCAGCAGCTTAGGGGCTACCCAAGAGACCCAGTACTTC; CDR3 protein: CASSLGATQETQYF
clone size: .; V gene: TRBV30; D gene: .; J gene: TRBJ1-2; CDR3 DNA: TGTGCCTGGAACGCACCGGGATCCTATGGCTACACCTTC; CDR3 protein: CAWNAPGSYGYTF
clone size: .; V gene: TRBV2; D gene: .; J gene: TRBJ2-7; CDR3 DNA: TGTGCCAGCAGCGTATCCATCAACTACGAGCAGTACTTC; CDR3 protein: CASSVSINYEQYF
clone size: few; V gene: TRBV20-1; D gene: .; J gene: TRBJ1-2; CDR3 DNA: TGCAGTGCTAGAGCCACGGACGGCTACACCTTC; CDR3 protein: CSARATDGYTF
clone size: .; V gene: TRBV28; D gene: .; J gene: TRBJ1-2; CDR3 DNA: TGTGCCAGCAGTTACAGGGAATACGGCTACACCTTC; CDR3 protein: CASSYREYGYTF
clone size: few; V gene: TRBV28; D gene: .; J gene: TRBJ2-1; CDR3 DNA: TGTGCCAGCAGTTTATATGTACAGGGCAATGAGCAGTTCTTC; CDR3 protein: CASSLYVQGNEQFF
clone size: .; V gene: TRBV27; D gene: .; J gene: TRBJ2-3; CDR3 DNA: TGTGCCAGCAGTGTCGATCGGGGATCAGATACGCAGTATTTT; CDR3 protein: CASSVDRGSDTQYF
clone size: few; V gene: TRBV27; D gene: .; J gene: TRBJ1-6; CDR3 DNA: TGTGCCAGCTCAGGACAGTTGCCCAATTCACCCCTCCACTTT; CDR3 protein: CASSGQLPNSPLHF
clone size: .; V gene: TRBV30; D gene: .; J gene: TRBJ1-4; CDR3 DNA: TGTGCCTGGAGCGGCGCCGGGAATGAAAAACTGTTTTTT; CDR3 protein: CAWSGAGNEKLFF
clone size: few; V gene: TRBV6-5; D gene: .; J gene: TRBJ2-6; CDR3 DNA: TGTGCCAGCTCGCCAGGACCCTCTGGGGCCAACGTCCTGACTTTC; CDR3 protein: CASSPGPSGANVLTF
clone size: few; V gene: TRBV30; D gene: TRBD1; J gene: TRBJ1-5; CDR3 DNA: TGTGCCTGGACGAACCAGGGGGGGGTGCAGCCCCAGCATTTT; CDR3 protein: CAWTNQGGVQPQHF
clone size: .; V gene: TRBV7-2; D gene: TRBD2; J gene: TRBJ2-1; CDR3 DNA: TGTGCCAGCAGCCCCCCGGGGGGAGCCTACAATGAGCAGTTCTTC; CDR3 protein: CASSPPGGAYNEQFF
clone size: few; V gene: TRBV11-2; D gene: TRBD2; J gene: TRBJ2-1; CDR3 DNA: TGTGCCAGCAGCTCGTACGGGGGGGCCAGGTACAATGAGCAGTTCTTC; CDR3 protein: CASSSYGGARYNEQFF
clone size: .; V gene: TRBV6-5; D gene: TRBD1; J gene: TRBJ2-3; CDR3 DNA: TGTGCCAGCAGTTCCGGGACAGGGGTTACAGATACGCAGTATTTT; CDR3 protein: CASSSGTGVTDTQYF
clone size: few; V gene: TRBV29-1; D gene: TRBD1; J gene: TRBJ2-1; CDR3 DNA: TGCAGCGTTGACCCCGGACAGGGGGTTGAGCAGTTCTTC; CDR3 protein: CSVDPGQGVEQFF
clone size: .; V gene: TRBV30; D gene: .; J gene: TRBJ2-2; CDR3 DNA: TGTGCCTGGAGTCTGTCCTCCGGGGAGCTGTTTTTT; CDR3 protein: CAWSLSSGELFF
clone size: .; V gene: TRBV7-8; D gene: .; J gene: TRBJ1-2; CDR3 DNA: TGTGCCAGCAGCTTAGCACACAGCTCTAACTATGGCTACACCTTC; CDR3 protein: CASSLAHSSNYGYTF
clone size: .; V gene: TRBV7-6; D gene: .; J gene: TRBJ1-2; CDR3 DNA: TGTGCCAGCAGCTTAGACAGGTTCGCTGGCTACACCTTC; CDR3 protein: CASSLDRFAGYTF
clone size: few; V gene: TRBV5-4; D gene: .; J gene: TRBJ2-5; CDR3 DNA: TGTGCCAGGGGGCAGGGGATAAGAGAGACCCAGTACTTC; CDR3 protein: CARGQGIRETQYF
clone size: few; V gene: TRBV28; D gene: .; J gene: TRBJ2-7; CDR3 DNA: TGTGCCAGCAGTCCGATGAGACAGCTCTACGAGCAGTACTTC; CDR3 protein: CASSPMRQLYEQYF
clone size: once; V gene: TRBV6-6; D gene: TRBD1; J gene: TRBJ1-6; CDR3 DNA: TGTGCCAGCCAATCTTGGACAGGGCGAAATTCACCCCTCCACTTT; CDR3 protein: CASQSWTGRNSPLHF
clone size: few; V gene: TRBV7-2; D gene: .; J gene: TRBJ1-2; CDR3 DNA: TGTGCCAGCAGCCCTCTAATTGGATATGGCTACACCTTC; CDR3 protein: CASSPLIGYGYTF
clone size: .; V gene: TRBV9; D gene: .; J gene: TRBJ2-1; CDR3 DNA: TGTGCCAGCAGCGGATCGGTGGGCAGTGAGCAGTTCTTC; CDR3 protein: CASSGSVGSEQFF
clone size: .; V gene: TRBV4-1; D gene: TRBD1; J gene: TRBJ1-4; CDR3 DNA: TGCGCCAGCAGCCAAGAGACAGGGAGGACGGGTGAAAAACTGTTTTTT; CDR3 protein: CASSQETGRTGEKLFF
clone size: few; V gene: TRBV5-4; D gene: .; J gene: TRBJ2-3; CDR3 DNA: TGTGCCAGCAGCCTCCTATCGGAGGCTAGCACAGATACGCAGTATTTT; CDR3 protein: CASSLLSEASTDTQYF
clone size: .; V gene: TRBV7-2; D gene: .; J gene: TRBJ1-1; CDR3 DNA: TGTGCCAGCAGCCCCGGCCGACAGAACACTGAAGCTTTCTTT; CDR3 protein: CASSPGRQNTEAFF
clone size: few; V gene: TRBV7-2; D gene: .; J gene: TRBJ2-1; CDR3 DNA: TGTGCCAGCAGCTTAGAGACTCGAGGCGGTGAGCAGTTCTTC; CDR3 protein: CASSLETRGGEQFF
clone size: .; V gene: TRBV13; D gene: .; J gene: TRBJ2-5; CDR3 DNA: TGTGCCAGCAGCTTAGTTGGCTTTCAAGAGACCCAGTACTTC; CDR3 protein: CASSLVGFQETQYF
clone size: few; V gene: TRBV9; D gene: .; J gene: TRBJ1-6; CDR3 DNA: TGTGCCAGCAGCCCAGGACGGAGACTCAATTCACCCCTCCACTTT; CDR3 protein: CASSPGRRLNSPLHF
clone size: .; V gene: TRBV6-5; D gene: .; J gene: TRBJ2-5; CDR3 DNA: TGTGCCAGCGATACCGGGGGGCGCCGGGAGACCCAGTACTTC; CDR3 protein: CASDTGGRRETQYF
clone size: few; V gene: TRBV10-3; D gene: .; J gene: TRBJ1-3; CDR3 DNA: TGTGCCATCAGGCTGGGCTCTGGAAACACCATATATTTT; CDR3 protein: CAIRLGSGNTIYF
clone size: .; V gene: TRBV7-2; D gene: .; J gene: TRBJ2-7; CDR3 DNA: TGTGCCAGCAGCCTCAGCACACACGAGCAGTACTTC; CDR3 protein: CASSLSTHEQYF
clone size: few; V gene: TRBV2; D gene: TRBD1; J gene: TRBJ1-6; CDR3 DNA: TGTGCCGGCCAACAGGGGGCTTATTCACCCCTCCACTTT; CDR3 protein: CAGQQGAYSPLHF
clone size: few; V gene: TRBV10-3; D gene: TRBD1; J gene: TRBJ1-2; CDR3 DNA: TGTGCCATCAGTGAGTCGAGGACAGGGGGCGATGGCTACACCTTC; CDR3 protein: CAISESRTGGDGYTF
clone size: .; V gene: TRBV13; D gene: .; J gene: TRBJ2-7; CDR3 DNA: TGTGCCAGCAGCCCGAGTTCGGATTCCCACTACGAGCAGTACTTC; CDR3 protein: CASSPSSDSHYEQYF
clone size: few; V gene: TRBV10-3; D gene: .; J gene: TRBJ2-7; CDR3 DNA: TGTGCCATCAGTGAAGGACGTCAGGGTCTCTCCGAGCAGTACTTC; CDR3 protein: CAISEGRQGLSEQYF
clone size: .; V gene: TRBV5-6; D gene: TRBD2; J gene: TRBJ2-7; CDR3 DNA: TGTGCCAGCAGCACCGGGACTAACTACGAGCAGTACTTC; CDR3 protein: CASSTGTNYEQYF
clone size: .; V gene: TRBV2; D gene: .; J gene: TRBJ1-6; CDR3 DNA: TGTGCCGGGAGTCGAGCCTCTCTAAGCTCCTATAATTCACCCCTCCACTTT; CDR3 protein: CAGSRASLSSYNSPLHF
clone size: few; V gene: TRBV29-1; D gene: TRBD2; J gene: TRBJ2-2; CDR3 DNA: TGCAGCGTCCCGGGGGAGGGTAGGGACCGGCGGGCCGGGGAGCTGTTTTTT; CDR3 protein: CSVPGEGRDRRAGELFF
clone size: few; V gene: TRBV15; D gene: .; J gene: TRBJ1-2; CDR3 DNA: TGTGCCACCAGCAGAGATAAGGGCAGACGTGGCTATGGCTACACCTTC; CDR3 protein: CATSRDKGRRGYGYTF
clone size: .; V gene: TRBV6-1; D gene: .; J gene: TRBJ1-5; CDR3 DNA: TGTGCCAGCAGTGATACAGGGAGCAATCAGCCCCAGCATTTT; CDR3 protein: CASSDTGSNQPQHF
clone size: few; V gene: TRBV9; D gene: TRBD2; J gene: TRBJ2-1; CDR3 DNA: TGTGCCAGCAGCCCCGGGCTAGCGGGGACCAATGAGCAGTTCTTC; CDR3 protein: CASSPGLAGTNEQFF
clone size: .; V gene: TRBV7-6; D gene: TRBD1; J gene: TRBJ1-1; CDR3 DNA: TGTGCCAGCAGCTTACCCGGGACAGGGGCCGTGGACACTGAAGCTTTCTTT; CDR3 protein: CASSLPGTGAVDTEAFF
clone size: .; V gene: TRBV7-9; D gene: .; J gene: TRBJ1-5; CDR3 DNA: TGTGCCAGCAGCTTAGACAGGGATCAGCCCCAGCATTTT; CDR3 protein: CASSLDRDQPQHF
clone size: .; V gene: TRBV18; D gene: .; J gene: TRBJ1-4; CDR3 DNA: TGTGCCAGCCTTAGACAGGAGGGAGAAAAACTGTTTTTT; CDR3 protein: CASLRQEGEKLFF
clone size: .; V gene: TRBV2; D gene: TRBD2; J gene: TRBJ2-7; CDR3 DNA: TGTGCCAGCAGTGAGATTCGATCCGGGGGGAGCGAGCAGTACTTC; CDR3 protein: CASSEIRSGGSEQYF
clone size: few; V gene: TRBV2; D gene: .; J gene: TRBJ1-4; CDR3 DNA: TGTGCCAGCACTCAGGAGTCGGGTGAAAAACTGTTTTTT; CDR3 protein: CASTQESGEKLFF
clone size: .; V gene: TRBV5-4; D gene: .; J gene: TRBJ2-5; CDR3 DNA: TGTGCCAGCAGCTTGGGGGGCCAAGAGACCCAGTACTTC; CDR3 protein: CASSLGGQETQYF
clone size: few; V gene: TRBV7-2; D gene: .; J gene: TRBJ1-3; CDR3 DNA: TGTGCCAGCAGCCGGGATCTTGGGGGAACCGGAAACACCATATATTTT; CDR3 protein: CASSRDLGGTGNTIYF
clone size: .; V gene: TRBV6-5; D gene: .; J gene: TRBJ1-5; CDR3 DNA: TGTGCCAGCGGCAGGGCGTATAGCAATCAGCCCCAGCATTTT; CDR3 protein: CASGRAYSNQPQHF
clone size: .; V gene: TRBV28; D gene: .; J gene: TRBJ2-2; CDR3 DNA: TGTGCCAGTAGACACCCACTCACCGGGGAGCTGTTTTTT; CDR3 protein: CASRHPLTGELFF
clone size: few; V gene: TRBV7-2; D gene: TRBD2; J gene: TRBJ2-2; CDR3 DNA: TGTGCCAGCAGCGTCTACGGCGGGGGCACCGGGGAGCTGTTTTTT; CDR3 protein: CASSVYGGGTGELFF
clone size: .; V gene: TRBV10-3; D gene: .; J gene: TRBJ1-2; CDR3 DNA: TGTGCCATCAAGGGCAGGACTAACTATGGCTACACCTTC; CDR3 protein: CAIKGRTNYGYTF
clone size: few; V gene: TRBV6-5; D gene: .; J gene: TRBJ2-5; CDR3 DNA: TGTGCCAGCAGTTTACGACAAGACCTAAGAGGAGAGACCCAGTACTTC; CDR3 protein: CASSLRQDLRGETQYF